Listed here are 20 T cell receptor beta chains from one sample, sequenced in a study of T cells expressing NK-cell markers. TCRdb reanalyzed the 5' RACE reads and collapses them to one entry per CDR3 protein, without DNA. This sample's table reports roughly 450,000 distinct CDR3 sequences. The sequencing input was blood T cells: a sorted CD56 or NKG2C T cell subset, CD4+ or CD8+ T cells, or bulk PBMC T cells (not recorded which). The receptors originated from a woman aged 45-60 years in good health.

CDR3 loop: CASSLTQTRADTQYF. V usage is TRBV12-3 or TRBV12-4 and J usage is TRBJ2-3. The CDR3 has 15 residues.

The chain couples TRBV6-5 to TRBJ1-1. Looked up from germline, CDR1 is MNHEY and CDR2 is SVGAGI. This CDR3 has 15 residues. The CDR3 spells CASSYSGGWNTEAFF.

The chain couples TRBV12-3 or TRBV12-4 to TRBJ1-5; TCRdb gives TRBD1 as the D gene, but with no DNA this cannot be confirmed. The CDR3 contains 13 residues. The CDR3 loop is CASSPGINQPQHF.

V is TRBV7-9 and J is TRBJ2-1; the D call from TCRdb, TRBD1, cannot be confirmed without DNA. Germline CDR1 and CDR2: SEHNR and FQNEAQ (reference sequence). This CDR3 region has 14 residues. The CDR3 is CASSPPGQGGEQFF.

CDR3 region: CATSDGLAGPKQFF. This chain joins TRBV24-1 and TRBJ2-1; no DNA is available, so the TRBD2 call from TCRdb remains unchecked. Germline CDR1 is KGHDR and CDR2 is SFDVKD. CDR3 length: 14 residues.

The CDR3 protein is CASSFKGGEAFF. This chain links TRBV12-3 or TRBV12-4 with TRBJ1-1; TCRdb's D gene call, TRBD1, goes unchecked for lack of DNA. This CDR3 is 12 amino acids long.

V gene TRBV4-1 combines with J gene TRBJ2-7; the D call from TCRdb, TRBD2, cannot be confirmed without DNA. CDR1 MGHRA and CDR2 YSYEKL come from the germline V gene. The CDR3 totals 15 residues. CDR3 sequence: CASSQPSGRAYEQYF.

This rearrangement joins TRBV21-1 to TRBJ1-4. TRBV21-1 is a pseudogene locus. The CDR3 extends over 11 amino acids. The CDR3 region is CASSSKDKLFF.

The chain employs TRBV3-1 and TRBJ2-1; TCRdb indicates TRBD2, and absent DNA this call remains unverified. Germline V CDR1 and CDR2: LGHDT, YNNKEL (reference sequence). The CDR3 extends over 15 amino acids. The chain's CDR3 is CASRLGTGGYNEQFF.

The chain has TRBV10-3 and TRBJ1-6; TCRdb's D gene call, TRBD1, goes unchecked for lack of DNA. The length of the CDR3 is 15 residues. Germline CDR1 reads ENHRY; CDR2 reads SYGVKD. CDR3 region: CAISEPGGRGSPLHF.

J is TRBJ1-2 and V is TRBV27; absent DNA, TCRdb's TRBD1 call cannot be checked. Germline CDR1 reads MNHEY; CDR2 reads SMNVEV (reference sequence). The CDR3 is 13 residues long. CDR3 sequence: CASRPGTGVGYTF.

The chain joins TRBV6-1 to TRBJ2-4; absent DNA, TCRdb's TRBD2 call cannot be checked. Germline CDR1 MNHNS, CDR2 SASEGT. The CDR3 has 16 amino acids. CDR3 residues: CASTLAGVGAKNIQYF.

V and J are TRBV7-3 and TRBJ2-1; TCRdb gives TRBD2 as the D gene, but with no DNA this cannot be confirmed. Germline CDR1 reads SGHTA; CDR2 reads FQGTGA. The CDR3 spans 14 residues. CDR3 sequence: CASSRGGTYNEQFF. Combining the CDR3 with reference TRBV7-3 and TRBJ2-1 gives the whole variable domain GAGVSQTPSNKVTEKGKYVELRCDPISGHTALYWYRQSLGQGPEFLIYFQGTGAADDSGLPNDRFFAVRPEGSVSTLKIQRTERGDSAVYLCASSRGGTYNEQFFGPGTRLTVL.

This sequence joins TRBV4-1 and TRBJ2-5; the TRBD2 assignment by TCRdb is unverifiable without DNA. The V gene's germline CDR1 is MGHRA and CDR2 YSYEKL. The CDR3 length is 15 residues. This CDR3 is CASSYPGTAQETQYF.

The gene calls are TRBV5-1 and TRBJ2-1; lacking DNA, the TRBD2 call made by TCRdb goes unchecked. CDR1 SGHRS and CDR2 YFSETQ come from the germline V gene. The CDR3 extends over 17 amino acids. CDR3 loop: CASSPRTSGSRRNEQFF.

This sequence joins TRBV29-1 and TRBJ2-7; TCRdb calls TRBD2, which cannot be checked without DNA. The CDR3 length is 14 residues. In germline, CDR1 is SQVTM, CDR2 ANQGSEA. The CDR3 here is CSVGLAGSSYEQYF.

This sequence joins TRBV25-1 and TRBJ2-3; TCRdb lists TRBD2, though no DNA is available to test this call. The CDR3 spans 16 residues. The germline CDR1 and CDR2 sequences are MGHDK and SYGVNS. This CDR3 reads CATTRPLAGGSDTQYF. Looking up the rest from reference TRBV25-1 and TRBJ2-3 gives the full variable domain: EADIYQTPRYLVIGTGKKITLECSQTMGHDKMYWYQQDPGMELHLIHYSYGVNSTEKGDLSSESTVSRIRTEHFPLTLESARPSHTSQYLCATTRPLAGGSDTQYFGPGTRLTVL.

The chain links TRBV5-1 to TRBJ2-1; the TCRdb D gene call, TRBD1, has no DNA to confirm it. This CDR3 is 15 amino acids long. CDR1 SGHRS and CDR2 YFSETQ come from the germline V gene. The CDR3 sequence is CASSLEAGGFNEQFF.

The rearrangement links TRBV20-1 to TRBJ2-5; TCRdb returns TRBD1, unconfirmable since there is no DNA. CDR3 length: 15 amino acids. CDR1 and CDR2 from the germline V gene are DFQATT and SNEGSKA (reference sequence). CDR3 sequence: CSAHGATQDQETQYF.

V and J are TRBV10-3 and TRBJ2-3. This CDR3 is 13 amino acids long. Germline V lookup: CDR1 ENHRY, CDR2 SYGVKD. The CDR3 region is CAIRGLATDTQYF.